This T cell receptor beta chain was identified in a study of blood T cell repertoires in COVID-19. As for the study in general: COVID-19 samples, acute and convalescent, were from the United States, Italy and Spain. The analysed material was cDNA or gDNA that came from T cells, B-cell-depleted T cells, or PBMCs.

In the study's own analysis: Amplified reference gene primers provided the basis for estimating nucleated cell counts. Measured with immunoSEQ multiplex PCR; TCRdb has only the in-frame clones, and not every one. Clone size and V and J calls were adopted from that table, with D and trimming inferred from the DNA. The repertoire includes fewer than 200,000 clones, 86% of them detected once, and 20% sits in the top ten. This clone turned up a few times. This TCR was sampled from a man between 65 and 80 years old with active or convalescent COVID-19. The specimen sequenced was peripheral blood.

Here the CDR3 DNA reads TGCGCCAGCAGCCAGGGAACAGGGCTCGAGCAGTACTTC. Encoded protein: CASSQGTGLEQYF. J is TRBJ2-7 and V is TRBV4-3, with D tentatively TRBD1 (6 bases). Trimming shortened V by 3 bases and J by 6 bases, and 12 bases separated the two germline ends. The germline CDR1 and CDR2 sequences are LGHNA and YSLEER. This CDR3 is built from 13 residues.